A single sample gave rise to the 20 T cell receptor beta chains below, sequenced in a study of T-cell reconstitution after alpha-beta-depleted transplantation in children. Unique molecular identifiers were used in preparing the TCRbeta library. TCRdb reprocessed the PCR reads with MiXCR, giving one entry per CDR3 protein. The sample yields about 270,000 distinct CDR3 sequences, 9.5% to 10% seen once. The sample here was PBMCs from the stem cell graft donor, taken from the stem cell graft. The source of these receptors is a human donor who donated a stem cell graft to a child with SCID.

This chain links TRBV5-5 with TRBJ1-6; D remains ambiguous. The ends were cut back, 2 bases at V and 8 bases at J, with 11 bases in the middle. CDR1 is SGHKS, CDR2 YYEKEE, per germline (reference sequence). There are 14 residues in the CDR3. CDR3: CASSFQPWDSPLHF. The CDR3 coding sequence is TGTGCCAGCAGCTTTCAACCATGGGATTCACCCCTCCACTTT.

This clonotype occurred a few times. This chain joins TRBV6-2 or TRBV6-3 and TRBJ2-1; 14 bases match TRBD2. Germline CDR1 is MNHEY and CDR2 is SVGEGT. This CDR3 contains 15 residues. V was clipped by 6 bases and J by 10 bases; unmatched bases: 8. DNA for the CDR3: TGTGCCAGCAGGACTAGCGGGGGGGCAAAAAAAGAGCAGTTCTTC. It codes for CASRTSGGAKKEQFF.

This clonotype was observed a handful of times. The V gene is TRBV24-1, the J gene TRBJ1-2; 8 bases are shared with TRBD1. Trimming cost V 5 bases and J 3 bases; bases outside gene matches: 4. There are 14 residues in the CDR3. Per the germline V gene, CDR1 is KGHDR and CDR2 is SFDVKD. DNA of the CDR3: TGTGCCACCAGTGGAAAGGACAGGGACTATGGCTACACCTTC. This codes for CATSGKDRDYGYTF.

This clonotype was found many times. The chain carries TRBV20-1 and TRBJ2-5; 11 nucleotides align to TRBD2. Losses at the gene ends were 4 bases for V and 1 base for J; bases not matched to a gene: 5. This CDR3 has 15 amino acids. Germline values: CDR1 DFQATT, CDR2 SNEGSKA (reference sequence). CDR3 amino acids: CSATRLAGIQETQYF. In nucleotides, the CDR3 is TGCAGTGCTACCAGACTAGCGGGGATCCAAGAGACCCAGTACTTC.

This chain joins TRBV20-1 and TRBJ2-3; D may be TRBD2 (6 bases). CDR1 is DFQATT, CDR2 SNEGSKA, per germline (reference sequence). Trimming took off 0 bases at V and 0 bases at J, with 25 bases between the two ends. CDR3 length: 20 residues. CDR3 in amino acids: CSARDWASRGKGTSTDTQYF. The DNA of the CDR3 is TGCAGTGCTAGAGATTGGGCATCCCGTGGCAAGGGGACTAGCACAGATACGCAGTATTTT.

This clonotype was found a few times. The V gene is TRBV10-2, the J gene TRBJ2-3; no firm D call. The CDR3 covers 15 residues. V was pared by 0 bases and J by 2 bases, with 9 bases between. The V gene's germline CDR1 is WSHSY and CDR2 SAAADI. CDR3 nucleotide sequence: TGCGCCAGCAGTGAGTCGCGGACCCCCACAGATACGCAGTATTTT. Translated: CASSESRTPTDTQYF.

Ten or more counts support this clonotype. V and J are TRBV2 and TRBJ1-2; D not certain. Germline values: CDR1 SNHLY, CDR2 FYNNEI. CDR3 size: 15 residues. Trimming removed 1 base from V and 0 bases from J, with 9 bases in between. In DNA form, the CDR3 reads TGTGCCAGCAGTGAAGAAGCAGAGCCTAACTATGGCTACACCTTC. As protein: CASSEEAEPNYGYTF.

This clonotype was seen only a few times. The V call is TRBV7-9, the J call TRBJ1-5; D is possibly TRBD1 (6 bases). The germline V gene has CDR1 SEHNR and CDR2 FQNEAQ (reference sequence). V was cut by 5 bases and J by 0 bases, with 17 bases left in between. The CDR3 is 17 amino acids. As DNA, the CDR3 is TGTGCCAGCAGCCTAACGGGGGGCTCGGATAGCAATCAGCCCCAGCATTTT. It yields the protein CASSLTGGSDSNQPQHF. The full variable domain, its missing parts supplied by reference TRBV7-9 and TRBJ1-5, is DTGVSQNPRHKITKRGQNVTFRCDPISEHNRLYWYRQTLGQGPEFLTYFQNEAQLEKSRLLSDRFSAERPKGSFSTLEIQRTEQGDSAMYLCASSLTGGSDSNQPQHFGDGTRLSIL.

The chain combines TRBV15 with TRBJ2-7, with D perhaps being TRBD1 or TRBD2 (5 bases each). Trimming took 2 bases from V and 2 from J, leaving 10 bases between them. This CDR3 region has 14 residues. CDR1 and CDR2 (germline): LNHNV, YYDKDF (reference sequence). For the CDR3, the DNA is TGTGCCACCAGCAGAACCGGGACGACCTACGAGCAGTACTTC. The encoded protein is CATSRTGTTYEQYF. The full variable domain, rest sourced from reference TRBV15 and TRBJ2-7, is DAMVIQNPRYQVTQFGKPVTLSCSQTLNHNVMYWYQQKSSQAPKLLFHYYDKDFNNEADTPDNFQSRRPNTSFCFLDIRSPGLGDTAMYLCATSRTGTTYEQYFGPGTRLTVT.

The CDR3 loop reads CATGTPPVNEQFF. Here the CDR3 DNA reads TGTGCCACCGGGACTCCTCCGGTGAATGAGCAGTTCTTC. This rearrangement joins TRBV15 to TRBJ2-1, with TRBD2 as a possible D gene (6 bases). The germline gives CDR1 LNHNV, CDR2 YYDKDF (reference sequence). The CDR3 spans 13 residues. Trimming removed 8 bases from V and 7 bases from J, with 15 bases in between.

This chain uses TRBV2 with TRBJ2-7, with 8 bases aligning to TRBD2. J lost 5 bases, V lost 6 bases, and 15 bases had no gene match. The CDR3 totals 16 residues. Per the germline V gene, CDR1 is SNHLY and CDR2 is FYNNEI. The CDR3 region is CASRRSFGGGFHEQYF. The CDR3 region has the DNA TGTGCCAGCAGGAGAAGTTTCGGCGGGGGGTTTCACGAGCAGTACTTC.

The chain has TRBV20-1 and TRBJ1-6; D is unresolved. V dropped 6 bases and J dropped 10 bases, with 19 bases sitting between them. Per the germline V gene, CDR1 is DFQATT and CDR2 is SNEGSKA (reference sequence). The CDR3 totals 14 residues. The DNA of the CDR3 is TGCAGTGCCAATGACGGAGGACCCATGTCACCCCTCCACTTT. This translates into CSANDGGPMSPLHF.

This chain connects TRBV5-1 to TRBJ2-2; D unresolved. The CDR3 is 11 amino acids. V lost 5 bases, J lost 6 bases, and 5 bases lay in between. The germline V gene encodes CDR1 SGHRS and CDR2 YFSETQ. In DNA form, the CDR3 reads TGCGCCAGCAGTGAGGCCGGGGAGCTGTTTTTT. This translates into CASSEAGELFF.

V gene TRBV5-1 combines with J gene TRBJ2-1; D may be TRBD1 (6 bases). V gave up 4 bases and J gave up 5 bases, with 13 bases separating them. CDR3 size: 14 residues. Germline-derived CDR1 and CDR2 are SGHRS and YFSETQ. The CDR3 coding sequence is TGCGCCAGCAGCCCGGGACAACGAGACAATGAGCAGTTCTTC. It specifies CASSPGQRDNEQFF.

This clonotype was counted between two and nine times. The chain has TRBV25-1 and TRBJ2-7; D not certain. V was clipped by 7 bases and J by 5 bases, with 15 bases between them. The CDR3 loop spans 13 amino acids. Germline V gene sequence: CDR1 MGHDK, CDR2 SYGVNS. The CDR3 region has the DNA TGTGCCAGCACCCGGGTTGGATGCGACGAGCAGTACTTC. As protein: CASTRVGCDEQYF.

This clonotype was detected ten times or more. This chain connects TRBV5-1 to TRBJ2-7; D is unresolved. The CDR3 consists of 14 residues. Per germline, CDR1 SGHRS and CDR2 YFSETQ. The V and J ends lost 0 bases and 2 bases respectively, with 9 bases between them. CDR3 coding DNA: TGCGCCAGCAGCTTGGGTGCAGGCACCTACGAGCAGTACTTC. Its translation is CASSLGAGTYEQYF.

This clonotype was counted a few times. The CDR3 region has the DNA TGTGCCAGCAGCTTAACGCAGGGCGGATATAGCAATCAGCCCCAGCATTTT. It translates to CASSLTQGGYSNQPQHF. The chain joins TRBV7-9 to TRBJ1-5, with a tentative D call TRBD1 (5 bases). Trimming shortened V by 2 bases and J by 0 bases, and 14 bases separated the two germline ends. The CDR3 totals 17 residues. Germline CDR1 and CDR2: SEHNR and FQNEAQ (reference sequence).

This clonotype was counted ten times or more. This rearrangement joins TRBV10-2 to TRBJ2-5; D uncertain. This CDR3 has 12 residues. The V end was cut by 0 bases, the J end by 5 bases, with 4 bases between. The V gene's germline CDR1 is WSHSY and CDR2 SAAADI. The CDR3: CASSESGETQYF. CDR3 DNA sequence: TGCGCCAGCAGTGAGTCCGGGGAGACCCAGTACTTC.

This clonotype was seen repeatedly, ten times or more. The genes are TRBV6-6 and TRBJ1-1; unclear D gene. The CDR3 sequence is 13 residues long. Trimming took 10 bases from V and 6 from J, leaving 18 bases between them. Germline V lookup: CDR1 MNHNY, CDR2 SVGAGI (reference sequence). The CDR3 region is CATTKSATAEAFF. The CDR3 nucleotides are TGTGCCACGACGAAAAGCGCAACAGCTGAAGCTTTCTTT.

The CDR3 loop reads CASSAYGTSIYEQYF. The CDR3 nucleotides read TGTGCCAGCAGTGCGTACGGGACTAGCATCTACGAGCAGTACTTC. The chain couples TRBV27 to TRBJ2-7; 9 positions agree with TRBD2. The CDR3 is 15 amino acids. Germline V CDR1 and CDR2: MNHEY, SMNVEV (reference sequence). Unmatched junction bases numbered 8, after V lost 5 bases and J lost 3 bases.